This T cell receptor (beta chain) was sequenced for a study of CXCR3-negative and CXCR3-positive naive CD8 T cells. Study-wide results and limits: CXCR3-expressing naive cells carried TRB CDR3s more hydrophobic than those of CXCR3-negative naive cells.

Details on this clonotype: Its cognate antigen is unknown.

The CDR3 sequence is 13 residues long. Germline V lookup: CDR1 SNHLY, CDR2 FYNNEI. Libraries of TRB cDNA were made by 5' RACE and carried UMIs. One entry per CDR3 protein, without DNA, is what TCRdb gives after re-calling the 5' RACE reads. The listing records about 92,000 distinct CDR3 sequences. The source material was naive CXCR3+ CD8+ T cells from blood. Indicated subset: CD45RO-CCR7+CD27+CD95- naive CD8+ T cells expressing CXCR3 (TNR3+). This rearrangement joins TRBV2 to TRBJ1-1. The sequence came from a human donor in good health. Some clones in this sample may be carry-over from other donors' samples. The CDR3 sequence is CASKRVMNTEAFF.